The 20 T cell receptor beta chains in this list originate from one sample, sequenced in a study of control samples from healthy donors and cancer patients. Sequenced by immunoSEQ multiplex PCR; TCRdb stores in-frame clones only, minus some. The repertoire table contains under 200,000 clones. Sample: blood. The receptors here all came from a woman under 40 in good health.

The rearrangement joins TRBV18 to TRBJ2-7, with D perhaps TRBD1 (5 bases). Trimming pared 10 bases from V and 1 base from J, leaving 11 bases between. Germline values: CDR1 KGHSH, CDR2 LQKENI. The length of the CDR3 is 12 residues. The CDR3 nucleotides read TGTGCCACCACAGACAGTTCCTACGAGCAGTACTTC. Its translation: CATTDSSYEQYF.

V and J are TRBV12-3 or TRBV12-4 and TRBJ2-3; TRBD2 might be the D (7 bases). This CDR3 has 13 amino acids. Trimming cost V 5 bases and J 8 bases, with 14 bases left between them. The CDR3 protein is CASSLGGARTQYF. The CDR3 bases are TGTGCCAGCAGTCTGGGGGGGGCTCGTACGCAGTATTTT.

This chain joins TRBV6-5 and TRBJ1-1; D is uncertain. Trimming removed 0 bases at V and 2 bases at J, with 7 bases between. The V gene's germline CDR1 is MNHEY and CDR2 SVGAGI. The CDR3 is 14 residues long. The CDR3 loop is CASSYSRANTEAFF. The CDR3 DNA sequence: TGTGCCAGCAGTTACTCGAGGGCTAACACTGAAGCTTTCTTT.

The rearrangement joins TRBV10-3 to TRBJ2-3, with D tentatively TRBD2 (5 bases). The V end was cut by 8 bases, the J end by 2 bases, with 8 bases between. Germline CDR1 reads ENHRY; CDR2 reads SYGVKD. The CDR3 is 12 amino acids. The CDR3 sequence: CAIAGPTDTQYF. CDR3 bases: TGTGCCATCGCGGGCCCCACAGATACGCAGTATTTT.

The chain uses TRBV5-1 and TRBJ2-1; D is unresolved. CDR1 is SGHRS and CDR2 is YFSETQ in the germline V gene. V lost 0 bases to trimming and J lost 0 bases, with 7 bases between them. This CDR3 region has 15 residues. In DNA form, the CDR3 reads TGCGCCAGCAGCTTGGGGTTTGACTCCTACAATGAGCAGTTCTTC. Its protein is CASSLGFDSYNEQFF.

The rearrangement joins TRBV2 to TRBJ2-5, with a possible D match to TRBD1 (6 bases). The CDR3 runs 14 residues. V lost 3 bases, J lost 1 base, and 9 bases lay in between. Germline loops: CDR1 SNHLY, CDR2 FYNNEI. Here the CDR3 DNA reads TGTGCCAGCAGTGAGGGCAGGGGCCAAGAGACCCAGTACTTC. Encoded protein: CASSEGRGQETQYF.

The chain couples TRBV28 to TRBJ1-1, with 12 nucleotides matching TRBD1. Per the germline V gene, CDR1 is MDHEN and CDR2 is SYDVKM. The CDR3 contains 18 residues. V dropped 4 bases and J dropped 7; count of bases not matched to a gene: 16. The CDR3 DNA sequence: TGTGCCAGCAGTTCGCCTTTGTACCGGGACAGGGGGCGGGTTGAAGCTTTCTTT. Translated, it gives CASSSPLYRDRGRVEAFF. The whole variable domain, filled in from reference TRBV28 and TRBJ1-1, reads DVKVTQSSRYLVKRTGEKVFLECVQDMDHENMFWYRQDPGLGLRLIYFSYDVKMKEKGDIPEGYSVSREKKERFSLILESASTNQTSMYLCASSSPLYRDRGRVEAFFGQGTRLTVV.

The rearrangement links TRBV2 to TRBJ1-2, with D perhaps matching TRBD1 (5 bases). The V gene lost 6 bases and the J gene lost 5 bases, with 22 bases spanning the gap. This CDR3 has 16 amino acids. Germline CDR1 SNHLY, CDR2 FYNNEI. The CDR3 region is CASSKGDGAPGYGYTF. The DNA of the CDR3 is TGTGCCAGCAGCAAAGGTGATGGGGCCCCGGGATATGGCTACACCTTC.

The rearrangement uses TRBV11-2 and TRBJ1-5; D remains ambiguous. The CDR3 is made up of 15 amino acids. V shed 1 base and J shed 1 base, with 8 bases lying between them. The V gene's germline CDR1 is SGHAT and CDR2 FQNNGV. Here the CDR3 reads CASSLAVGSNQPQHF. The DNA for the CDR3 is TGTGCCAGCAGCTTAGCGGTCGGGAGCAATCAGCCCCAGCATTTT. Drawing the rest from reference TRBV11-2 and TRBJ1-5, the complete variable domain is EAGVAQSPRYKIIEKRQSVAFWCNPISGHATLYWYQQILGQGPKLLIQFQNNGVVDDSQLPKDRFSAERLKGVDSTLKIQPAKLEDSAVYLCASSLAVGSNQPQHFGDGTRLSIL.

The DNA for the CDR3 is TGTGCCAGCAGCCATGGCGGGGGATCCTACGAGCAGTACTTC. It specifies CASSHGGGSYEQYF. V usage is TRBV3-1 (or the pseudogene TRBV3-2) and J usage is TRBJ2-7, with 7 bases aligning to TRBD2. In germline, CDR1 is LGHDT, CDR2 YNNKEL (reference sequence). V lost 3 bases, J lost 1 base, and 3 bases stayed unmatched. The CDR3 runs 14 residues.

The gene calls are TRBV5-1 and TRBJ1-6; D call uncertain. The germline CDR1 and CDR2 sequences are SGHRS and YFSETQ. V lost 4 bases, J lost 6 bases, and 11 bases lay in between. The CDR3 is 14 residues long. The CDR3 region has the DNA TGCGCCAGCAGCGAAGGGATGAGTAATTCACCCCTCCACTTT. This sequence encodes CASSEGMSNSPLHF.

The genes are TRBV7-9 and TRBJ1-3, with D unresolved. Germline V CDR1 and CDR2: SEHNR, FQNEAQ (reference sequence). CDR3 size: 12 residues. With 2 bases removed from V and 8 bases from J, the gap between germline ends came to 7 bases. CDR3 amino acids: CASSLNQHTIYF. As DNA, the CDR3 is TGTGCCAGCAGCTTAAATCAGCACACCATATATTTT.

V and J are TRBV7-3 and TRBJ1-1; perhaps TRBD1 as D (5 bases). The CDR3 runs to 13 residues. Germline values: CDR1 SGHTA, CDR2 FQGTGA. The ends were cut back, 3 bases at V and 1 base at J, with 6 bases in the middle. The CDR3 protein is CASSLDKNTEAFF. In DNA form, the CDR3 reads TGTGCCAGCAGCTTGGACAAGAACACTGAAGCTTTCTTT.

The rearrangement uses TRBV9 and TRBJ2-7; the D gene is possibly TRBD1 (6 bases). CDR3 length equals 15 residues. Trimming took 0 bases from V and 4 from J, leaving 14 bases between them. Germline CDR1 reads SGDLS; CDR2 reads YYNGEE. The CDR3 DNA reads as TGTGCCAGCAGCGTAGGCGCCGGACAGCGATACGAGCAGTACTTC. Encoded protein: CASSVGAGQRYEQYF.

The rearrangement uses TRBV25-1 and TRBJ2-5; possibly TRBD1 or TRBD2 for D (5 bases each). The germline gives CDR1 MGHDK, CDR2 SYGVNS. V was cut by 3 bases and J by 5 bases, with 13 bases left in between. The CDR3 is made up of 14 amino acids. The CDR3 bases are TGTGCCAGCAGTGACCCTCAGGGAGTGGAGACCCAGTACTTC. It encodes CASSDPQGVETQYF.

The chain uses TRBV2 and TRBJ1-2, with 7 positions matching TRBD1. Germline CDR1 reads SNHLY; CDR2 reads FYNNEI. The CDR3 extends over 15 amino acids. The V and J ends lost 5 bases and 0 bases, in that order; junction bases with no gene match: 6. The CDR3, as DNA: TGTGCCAGCAGTTTACAGGGGAAAACTAACTATGGCTACACCTTC. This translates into CASSLQGKTNYGYTF. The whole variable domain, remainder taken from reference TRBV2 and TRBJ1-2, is EPEVTQTPSHQVTQMGQEVILRCVPISNHLYFYWYRQILGQKVEFLVSFYNNEISEKSEIFDDQFSVERPDGSNFTLKIRSTKLEDSAMYFCASSLQGKTNYGYTFGSGTRLTVV.

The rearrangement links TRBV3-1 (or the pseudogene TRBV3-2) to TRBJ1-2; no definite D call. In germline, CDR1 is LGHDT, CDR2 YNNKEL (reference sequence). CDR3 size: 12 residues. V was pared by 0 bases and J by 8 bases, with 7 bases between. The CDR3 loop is CASSQDHGGYTF. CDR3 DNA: TGTGCCAGCAGCCAAGATCACGGCGGCTACACCTTC.

The CDR3 here is CASSLSAGAGTEAFF. The CDR3 DNA is TGTGCCAGCAGTTTATCCGCCGGGGCGGGGACTGAAGCTTTCTTT. The V gene is TRBV28, the J gene TRBJ1-1; tentative D call: TRBD1 (5 bases). CDR3 length equals 15 residues. In germline, CDR1 is MDHEN, CDR2 SYDVKM. The V and J ends lost 1 base and 5 bases respectively, with 14 bases between them.

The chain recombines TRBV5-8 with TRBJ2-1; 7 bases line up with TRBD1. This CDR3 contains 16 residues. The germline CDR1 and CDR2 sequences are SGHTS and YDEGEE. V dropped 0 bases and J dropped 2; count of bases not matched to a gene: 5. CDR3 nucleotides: TGTGCCAGCAGCTTGGCCAGACAGGGCCCCTACAATGAGCAGTTCTTC. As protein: CASSLARQGPYNEQFF.

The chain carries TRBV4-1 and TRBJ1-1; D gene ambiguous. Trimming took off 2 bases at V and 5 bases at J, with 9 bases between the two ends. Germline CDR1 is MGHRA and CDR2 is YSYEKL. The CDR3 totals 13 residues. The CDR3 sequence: CASSQQAGTEAFF. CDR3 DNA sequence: TGCGCCAGCAGCCAACAGGCGGGGACTGAAGCTTTCTTT.